These 14 T cell receptor beta chains came from one sample sequenced in a study of a mutant IDH1 vaccine in newly diagnosed glioma. The sample's time point: week 35, safety follow-up. Each vaccine dose was 300 ug of mutant IDH1 20-mer peptide, with topical imiquimod. The antigens these receptors bind are not known. Data came from immunoSEQ multiplex PCR; TCRdb stores just in-frame clones and leaves some out. Seen here are about 47,000 clones, 88% observed once, and the top ten hold around 5.7%. The material was PBMCs, obtained from a glioma patient whose treatment included an IDH1 peptide vaccine. The receptor set was obtained from a woman aged 35 to 49 with glioma.

The rearrangement uses TRBV5-1 and TRBJ2-5, with D possibly called TRBD1 or TRBD2 (5 bases each). The CDR3 is 14 amino acids. V gave up 1 base and J gave up 3 bases, with 10 bases separating them. Germline V gives CDR1 SGHRS, CDR2 YFSETQ. The CDR3 loop is CASSLKGREETQYF. The CDR3 bases are TGCGCCAGCAGCTTGAAGGGGCGGGAAGAGACCCAGTACTTC.

The chain is built from TRBV6-5 and TRBJ1-2; D is unclear. This CDR3 has 15 amino acids. Trimming cost V 8 bases and J 0 bases, with 16 bases left between them. CDR1 MNHEY and CDR2 SVGAGI come from the germline V gene. The CDR3, as DNA: TGTGCCAGCCGACGTCGGCGGTTAGCTAACTATGGCTACACCTTC. It specifies CASRRRRLANYGYTF.

The chain uses TRBV10-3 and TRBJ2-1; a possible D gene is TRBD2 (5 bases). With 6 bases removed from V and 3 bases from J, the gap between germline ends came to 9 bases. The CDR3 extends over 13 amino acids. Germline lookup yields CDR1 ENHRY and CDR2 SYGVKD. CDR3 bases: TGTGCCATCAGGACCACTAGCTACAATGAGCAGTTCTTC. Its protein product is CAIRTTSYNEQFF.

V usage is TRBV6-6 and J usage is TRBJ2-1; possible D gene TRBD2, 5 bases. CDR1 and CDR2 (germline): MNHNY, SVGAGI (reference sequence). The CDR3 length is 14 residues. Trimming shortened V by 7 bases and J by 6 bases, and 16 bases separated the two germline ends. CDR3 nucleotide sequence: TGTGCCAGCACCTACGGAGCTAGCTCCAATGAGCAGTTCTTC. Its translation: CASTYGASSNEQFF.

The V gene is TRBV6-4, the J gene TRBJ2-5; 7 bases are shared with TRBD2. The J segment lost 0 bases and the V segment lost 0 bases, leaving 4 bases of the junction unmatched. Per germline, CDR1 MRHNA and CDR2 SNTAGT. CDR3 length equals 16 residues. The CDR3 protein is CASSDSGGSHQETQYF. CDR3 DNA: TGTGCCAGCAGTGACTCGGGGGGGAGCCACCAAGAGACCCAGTACTTC.

The rearrangement joins TRBV19 to TRBJ2-1; 10 bases line up with TRBD1. The J segment lost 7 bases and the V segment lost 3 bases, leaving 6 bases of the junction unmatched. Germline-derived CDR1 and CDR2 are LNHDA and SQIVND (reference sequence). This CDR3 contains 15 residues. The CDR3 nucleotides are TGTGCCAGTAGTATGGGGACAGGGGCTGTGAATGAGCAGTTCTTC. Amino acids: CASSMGTGAVNEQFF.

The V and J genes are TRBV4-2 and TRBJ2-7; 7 nucleotides align to TRBD2. Trimming took 0 bases from V and 1 from J; bases not matched to a gene: 9. The germline gives CDR1 LGHNA, CDR2 YNFKEQ. This CDR3 region has 17 residues. The CDR3 sequence: CASSQEPLASGSYEQYF. The CDR3 DNA follows: TGTGCCAGCAGCCAAGAGCCTTTGGCTAGCGGTTCCTACGAGCAGTACTTC.

The chain has TRBV19 and TRBJ1-1; D is unresolved. Trimming took off 8 bases at V and 5 bases at J, with 24 bases between the two ends. The CDR3 has 16 residues. In germline, CDR1 is LNHDA, CDR2 SQIVND (reference sequence). The CDR3 nucleotides read TGTGCCAGTTTTCCGGACCAGTCGGGGTTTAGTACTGAAGCTTTCTTT. Protein product: CASFPDQSGFSTEAFF. Full variable domain (outside the CDR3, taken from reference TRBV19 and TRBJ1-1): DGGITQSPKYLFRKEGQNVTLSCEQNLNHDAMYWYRQDPGQGLRLIYYSQIVNDFQKGDIAEGYSVSREKKESFPLTVTSAQKNPTAFYLCASFPDQSGFSTEAFFGQGTRLTVV.

The CDR3: CASRRNLVEAFF. The CDR3 DNA is TGTGCCAGCAGGCGTAATTTAGTGGAAGCTTTCTTT. V and J are TRBV6-5 and TRBJ1-1; D gene ambiguous. Trimming stripped 6 bases from V and 8 bases from J, with 13 bases between. The CDR3 spans 12 residues. Looked up from germline, CDR1 is MNHEY and CDR2 is SVGAGI.

This chain connects TRBV6-5 to TRBJ2-1; D call uncertain. V was clipped by 6 bases and J by 3 bases, with 15 bases between them. The CDR3 runs 15 residues. Germline assignment: CDR1 MNHEY and CDR2 SVGAGI. The CDR3 region is CASRPVGYNYNEQFF. The CDR3 coding sequence is TGTGCCAGCAGACCAGTAGGGTACAACTACAATGAGCAGTTCTTC.

This clone was observed a handful of times. The chain couples TRBV20-1 to TRBJ2-4; the match to TRBD2 covers 7 bases. V lost 7 bases to trimming and J lost 4 bases; unmatched junction nucleotides: 1. The germline V gene has CDR1 DFQATT and CDR2 SNEGSKA (reference sequence). The CDR3 loop spans 11 amino acids. In DNA, the CDR3 is TGCAGTGGCGGGGGTAAAAACATTCAGTACTTC. Protein product: CSGGGKNIQYF.

The V gene is TRBV7-8, the J gene TRBJ1-3; a weak D match, TRBD1 (6 bases). Between the trimmed V and J ends, which lost 5 bases and 8 bases, there was a span of 19 bases. Germline CDR1 reads SGHVS; CDR2 reads FQNEAQ. The CDR3 totals 15 residues. CDR3 in amino acids: CASSTQLTGKYTIYF. CDR3 nucleotides: TGTGCCAGCAGCACCCAACTCACAGGGAAGTACACCATATATTTT.

The chain couples TRBV4-1 to TRBJ2-2; D gene ambiguous. CDR3 size: 13 residues. Germline CDR1 is MGHRA and CDR2 is YSYEKL. The V gene lost 4 bases and the J gene lost 3 bases, with 6 bases spanning the gap. For the CDR3, the DNA is TGCGCCAGCAGCCGCTGGGACACCGGGGAGCTGTTTTTT. Encoded protein: CASSRWDTGELFF.

The CDR3: CASSSGINSNQPQHF. The CDR3 bases are TGTGCCAGCAGCTCCGGGATCAATAGCAATCAGCCCCAGCATTTT. The chain is built from TRBV5-5 and TRBJ1-5, with D hard to call. The V end lost 3 bases, the J end lost 0 bases, and 10 bases lay between the germline ends. CDR3 length equals 15 residues. Per germline, CDR1 SGHKS and CDR2 YYEKEE (reference sequence).